This T cell receptor (beta chain) was retrieved from a study of T-cell reconstitution after alpha-beta-depleted transplantation in children. Trimming stripped 4 bases from V and 2 bases from J, with 21 bases between. Germline CDR1 and CDR2: SGHRS and YFSETQ. This CDR3 contains 17 residues. Unique molecular identifiers were built into the TCRbeta library. In TCRdb, the PCR reads were re-called with MiXCR into one record per CDR3 protein. This sample has about 200,000 distinct CDR3 sequences, with 7.5% to 9.5% found just once. This clonotype was obtained from a male patient under 10 years old who had a stem cell transplant for acute myeloid leukemia, so the T cells may come from the graft donor. Sequenced material: PBMCs, mostly from graft donor cells, taken 360 days after TCRalphabeta/CD19-depleted stem cell transplant. The V call is TRBV5-1, the J call TRBJ2-5, with D possibly being TRBD2 (5 bases). The CDR3 sequence is CASSPSGGSGEQETQYF. As DNA, the CDR3 is TGCGCCAGCAGCCCTTCGGGCGGATCCGGGGAGCAAGAGACCCAGTACTTC.